The rows below give T cell receptor beta chains drawn from one sample of a study of T cell changes during pregnancy in multiple sclerosis. Repertoires were generated with immunoSEQ multiplex PCR, while TCRdb's copy carries only in-frame clones and drops some. Altogether about 40,000 clones are present, around 90% being singletons, with the ten largest covering about 0.45%. The material sequenced was CD4+ T cells from peripheral blood mononuclear cells, taken in the third trimester of pregnancy. These receptors originate from a female donor with multiple sclerosis, enrolled in a pregnancy study. Each CDR3 is given with its conserved first and last residue. The D gene is left open where the match is weak. Clone size appears in some rows only: once, few, many, or a class for an expanded clone.

d_call | j_call | clone_size | v_call | cdr3_aa | cdr3_nt
. | TRBJ1-2 | . | TRBV6-5 | CASTNSLQGYGYTF | TGTGCCAGCACCAACTCCCTTCAGGGCTATGGCTACACCTTC
. | TRBJ2-3 | . | TRBV5-1 | CASSFDGTTLDTQYF | TGCGCCAGCAGCTTCGACGGGACAACTCTCGATACGCAGTATTTT
. | TRBJ2-3 | . | TRBV18 | CASSLLPDLITDTQYF | TGTGCCAGCTCACTACTACCGGATTTGATCACAGATACGCAGTATTTT
TRBD1 | TRBJ1-3 | . | TRBV6-5 | CASSSGQGSSGNTIYF | TGTGCCAGCAGTTCGGGACAGGGATCGTCTGGAAACACCATATATTTT
. | TRBJ2-6 | . | TRBV19 | CASRGGIGTGTSSGANVLTF | TGTGCCAGCAGAGGTGGCATTGGGACGGGGACAAGCTCTGGGGCCAACGTCCTGACTTTC
. | TRBJ1-2 | . | TRBV27 | CASSDSPNYGYTF | TGTGCCAGCAGCGACAGCCCTAACTATGGCTACACCTTC
. | TRBJ1-5 | . | TRBV5-5 | CASSFETGINQPQHF | TGTGCCAGCAGCTTCGAGACAGGCATCAATCAGCCCCAGCATTTT
TRBD1 | TRBJ1-2 | . | TRBV11-2 | CASSSHRGLGYGYTF | TGTGCCAGCAGCTCGCACAGGGGATTAGGCTATGGCTACACCTTC
TRBD1 | TRBJ1-2 | . | TRBV19 | CASRDRVDYGYTF | TGTGCCAGTAGGGACAGGGTGGACTATGGCTACACCTTC
. | TRBJ2-2 | once | TRBV14 | CASSQVTSPNTGELFF | TGTGCCAGCAGCCAAGTTACTAGCCCTAACACCGGGGAGCTGTTTTTT
. | TRBJ2-5 | . | TRBV7-2 | CASSLVGAVRETQYF | TGTGCCAGCAGCTTAGTGGGAGCGGTGAGGGAGACCCAGTACTTC
. | TRBJ2-7 | once | TRBV5-8 | CASSSDTYSYEQYF | TGTGCCAGCAGCTCCGACACCTACTCCTACGAGCAGTACTTC
. | TRBJ1-4 | once | TRBV19 | CASSRAGEKLFF | TGTGCCAGTAGTAGGGCAGGCGAAAAACTGTTTTTT
. | TRBJ2-1 | few | TRBV7-6 | CASSLEKGSYNEQFF | TGTGCCAGCTCTCTGGAGAAGGGGTCCTACAATGAGCAGTTCTTC
. | TRBJ1-1 | . | TRBV14 | CASSQEHLRAEAFF | TGTGCCAGCAGCCAAGAACATTTACGGGCTGAAGCTTTCTTT
. | TRBJ2-6 | once | TRBV7-9 | CASSLSGVAGANVLTF | TGTGCCAGCAGCTTATCGGGGGTCGCTGGGGCCAACGTCCTGACTTTC
. | TRBJ1-5 | once | TRBV10-3 | CAISEEYGQPQHF | TGTGCCATCAGTGAGGAGTATGGTCAGCCCCAGCATTTT
. | TRBJ2-1 | . | TRBV12-5 | CASASLNNEQFF | TGTGCTAGTGCCTCCCTTAACAATGAGCAGTTCTTC
. | TRBJ2-7 | . | TRBV7-5 | CVRSLDRAYEQYF | TGTGTCAGAAGCTTGGACAGGGCCTACGAGCAGTACTTC